Listed here is a single T cell receptor beta chain. Its antigen is undetermined. This sample was taken from a study of T cells expressing NK-cell markers. Overall study: Investigators obtained TCR beta repertoires from sorted CD3+CD56+NKG2C+, CD3+CD56+NKG2C- and CD3+CD56-NKG2C+ T cells. One of eight sequenced donors was HCMV-seronegative; the other seven were seropositive.

Study-level points and caveats: A few donors' CD3+CD56-NKG2C+ cells were dominated by the same clonotypes.

TCR beta cDNA was made by 5'RACE template switching with UMIs. TCRdb reprocessed the 5' RACE reads; each CDR3 protein has one entry and no DNA is given. This table lists about 260,000 distinct CDR3 sequences. The sequencing input was blood T cells: a sorted CD56 or NKG2C T cell subset, CD4+ or CD8+ T cells, or bulk PBMC T cells (not recorded which). The sequence came from a man between 18 and 35 years old in good health.

CDR3 amino acids: CASSLVRLAQETQYF. The chain links TRBV5-6 to TRBJ2-5; TCRdb indicates TRBD2, and absent DNA this call remains unverified. CDR3 length equals 15 residues. CDR1 is SGHDT, CDR2 YYEEEE, per germline.